Reported below is one TCR beta chain. The antigen is undetermined. V gave up 8 bases and J gave up 6 bases, with 16 bases separating them. The CDR3 is 13 residues long. CDR1 and CDR2 (germline): SEHNR, FQNEAQ (reference sequence). Autologous stem cell transplantation was followed by relapse in every patient, and brentuximab vedotin exposure varied. The data were obtained in a study of PD-1 blockade in classical Hodgkin lymphoma. General observations from the study: Researchers reported that CD4+ TCR diversity, though not CD8+, rose significantly by C4D1.

TCRdb keeps only in-frame clones here, not all; method: immunoSEQ multiplex PCR. The sample holds about 26,000 clones; approximately 78% are singletons and the top ten take about 9.9%. This chain links TRBV7-9 with TRBJ1-1; D might be TRBD1 (5 bases). The TCR comes from a human donor with classical Hodgkin lymphoma. The sample in question was peripheral blood mononuclear cells (PBMCs), obtained before the second cycle of nivolumab. In nucleotides, the CDR3 is TGTGCCAGCCGGGGCGCGGGGATTCCTGAAGCTTTCTTT. Translation gives CASRGAGIPEAFF.